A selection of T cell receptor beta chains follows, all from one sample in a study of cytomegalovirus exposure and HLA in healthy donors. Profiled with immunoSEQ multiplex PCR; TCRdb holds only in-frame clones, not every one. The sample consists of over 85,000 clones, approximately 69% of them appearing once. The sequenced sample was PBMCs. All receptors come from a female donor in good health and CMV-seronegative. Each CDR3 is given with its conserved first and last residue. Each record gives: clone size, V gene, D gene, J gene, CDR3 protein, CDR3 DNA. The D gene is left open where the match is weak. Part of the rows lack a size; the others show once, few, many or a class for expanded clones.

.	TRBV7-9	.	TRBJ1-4	CSSSFRGNEKLFF	TGTTCCAGCAGCTTTAGGGGTAATGAAAAACTGTTTTTT
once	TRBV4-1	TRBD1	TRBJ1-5	CASSQVQGGNQPQHF	TGCGCCAGCAGCCAAGTTCAGGGGGGAAATCAGCCCCAGCATTTT
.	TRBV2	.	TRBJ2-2	CASSEPSGAPTGELFF	TGTGCCAGCAGTGAACCGAGTGGGGCCCCCACCGGGGAGCTGTTTTTT
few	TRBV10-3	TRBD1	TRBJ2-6	CAISFWDSGSSGANVLTF	TGTGCCATCAGCTTCTGGGACAGCGGATCCTCTGGGGCCAACGTCCTGACTTTC
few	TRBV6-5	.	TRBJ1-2	CASSYSERGGGYTF	TGTGCCAGCAGTTACTCGGAGAGGGGAGGCGGCTACACCTTC
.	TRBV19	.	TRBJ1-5	CASSAGGTPSNQPQHF	TGTGCCAGTAGTGCCGGGGGAACCCCTAGCAATCAGCCCCAGCATTTT
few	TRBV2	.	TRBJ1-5	CASAEYDGDYQPQHF	TGTGCCAGCGCGGAGTATGACGGAGATTATCAGCCCCAGCATTTT
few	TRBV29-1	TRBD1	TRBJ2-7	CSVFTGGSYEQYF	TGCAGCGTTTTCACAGGGGGGTCCTACGAGCAGTACTTC
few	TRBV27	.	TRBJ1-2	CASIETGSNYGYTF	TGTGCCAGCATCGAAACAGGGTCTAACTATGGCTACACCTTC
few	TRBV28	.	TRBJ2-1	CATHGGTEGYNEQFF	TGTGCCACCCATGGAGGGACAGAAGGATACAATGAGCAGTTCTTC
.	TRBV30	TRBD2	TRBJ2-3	CAWSPGLAGGTDTQYF	TGTGCCTGGAGTCCCGGACTAGCGGGGGGCACAGATACGCAGTATTTT
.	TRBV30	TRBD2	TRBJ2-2	CAWSVLAGDTGELFF	TGTGCCTGGAGTGTACTAGCGGGAGACACCGGGGAGCTGTTTTTT
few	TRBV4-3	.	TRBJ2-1	CASGPRQVSNEQFF	TGCGCCAGCGGTCCACGACAGGTTAGCAATGAGCAGTTCTTC
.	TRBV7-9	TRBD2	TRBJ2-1	CASSSISGKGDEQFF	TGTGCCAGCAGCTCGATTAGCGGGAAGGGGGATGAGCAGTTCTTC
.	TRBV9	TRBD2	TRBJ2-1	CASSELVAGGGYNEQFF	TGTGCCAGCAGCGAATTAGTGGCGGGAGGGGGCTACAATGAGCAGTTCTTC
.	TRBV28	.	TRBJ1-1	CASSLTRNRHTEAFF	TGTGCCAGCAGTTTGACCCGCAACAGGCACACTGAAGCTTTCTTT
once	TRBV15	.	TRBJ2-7	CATSRDRTAPYEQYF	TGTGCCACCAGCAGAGACCGGACAGCGCCCTACGAGCAGTACTTC
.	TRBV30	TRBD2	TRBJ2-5	CAWSRGGLAETQYF	TGTGCCTGGAGTCGGGGGGGACTAGCGGAGACCCAGTACTTC
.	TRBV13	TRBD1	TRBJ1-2	CASSLDAGGSGYGYTF	TGTGCCAGCAGCTTAGATGCAGGGGGCTCTGGCTATGGCTACACCTTC
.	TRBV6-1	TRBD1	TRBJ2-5	CASSVSQGFQETQYF	TGTGCCAGCAGTGTTTCACAGGGGTTTCAGGAGACCCAGTACTTC
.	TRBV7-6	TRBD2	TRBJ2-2	CASSLVGTSGRNTGELFF	TGTGCCAGCAGCTTGGTCGGGACTAGCGGGAGGAACACCGGGGAGCTGTTTTTT
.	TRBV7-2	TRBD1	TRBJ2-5	CASSLGSGQGQETQYF	TGTGCCAGCAGCTTGGGGTCGGGACAGGGGCAAGAGACCCAGTACTTC
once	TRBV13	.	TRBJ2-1	CASSLGLDNEQFF	TGTGCCAGCAGCTTAGGCCTCGACAATGAGCAGTTCTTC
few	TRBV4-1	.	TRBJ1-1	CASSSRDFKAFF	TGCGCCAGCAGCTCAAGGGACTTCAAAGCTTTCTTT
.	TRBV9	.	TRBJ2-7	CASSAPGSDEQYF	TGTGCCAGCAGCGCCCCAGGGTCTGACGAGCAGTACTTC
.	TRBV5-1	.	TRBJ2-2	CASSLALQPTGELFF	TGCGCCAGCAGCTTGGCCTTACAGCCTACCGGGGAGCTGTTTTTT
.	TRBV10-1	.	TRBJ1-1	CASTPNGAAGAFF	TGCGCCAGCACACCAAATGGGGCTGCTGGGGCTTTCTTT
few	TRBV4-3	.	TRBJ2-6	CASSQDIGSGANVLTF	TGCGCCAGCAGCCAAGATATCGGGTCCGGGGCCAACGTCCTGACTTTC
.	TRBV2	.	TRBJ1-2	CASSGPNGYTF	TGTGCCTCGTCAGGGCCCAATGGCTACACCTTC
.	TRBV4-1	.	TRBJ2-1	CASSQDEGDPYNEQFF	TGCGCCAGCAGCCAAGATGAAGGGGATCCATACAATGAGCAGTTCTTC
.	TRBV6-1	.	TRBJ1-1	CATIKGDYTEAFF	TGTGCCACCATAAAAGGGGATTACACTGAAGCTTTCTTT
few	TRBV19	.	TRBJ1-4	CATGEEKLFF	TGTGCCACGGGGGAGGAAAAACTGTTTTTT
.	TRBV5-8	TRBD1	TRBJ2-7	CASVARGQGSYEQYF	TGTGCCAGCGTCGCTCGGGGACAGGGCTCCTACGAGCAGTACTTC
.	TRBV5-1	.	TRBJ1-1	CASSLDFEVRGNTEAFF	TGCGCCAGCAGCTTGGATTTCGAGGTTCGGGGAAACACTGAAGCTTTCTTT
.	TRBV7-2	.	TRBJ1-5	CASSFGFGNQPQHF	TGTGCCAGCAGCTTCGGGTTCGGCAATCAGCCCCAGCATTTT
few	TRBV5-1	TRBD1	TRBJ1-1	CASSGQGGNTEAFF	TGCGCCAGCAGCGGACAGGGAGGGAACACTGAAGCTTTCTTT
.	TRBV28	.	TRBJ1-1	CASSFLGSWAFF	TGTGCCAGCAGTTTCCTAGGGAGCTGGGCTTTCTTT
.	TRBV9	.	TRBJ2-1	CASSPPTPEQFF	TGTGCCAGCAGCCCCCCGACACCTGAGCAGTTCTTC
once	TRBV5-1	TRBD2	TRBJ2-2	CASTPGTSGSDTGELFF	TGCGCCAGCACCCCAGGGACTAGCGGGAGTGACACCGGGGAGCTGTTTTTT
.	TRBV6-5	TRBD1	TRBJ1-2	CASSQSLDRGGYTF	TGTGCCAGCAGTCAATCCCTCGACAGGGGTGGCTACACCTTC
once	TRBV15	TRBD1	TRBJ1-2	CATSRGQGEEASYTF	TGTGCCACCAGCAGAGGACAGGGGGAGGAGGCAAGCTACACCTTC
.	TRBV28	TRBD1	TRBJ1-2	CASSDRVYGYTF	TGTGCCAGCAGTGACAGGGTCTATGGCTACACCTTC
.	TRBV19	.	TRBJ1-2	CASSRQSELQHGYTF	TGTGCCAGTAGTAGACAGTCGGAGCTTCAGCATGGCTACACCTTC
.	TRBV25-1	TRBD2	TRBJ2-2	CASSGAGGRRAGELFF	TGTGCCAGCAGTGGAGCGGGGGGACGGAGGGCCGGGGAGCTGTTTTTT
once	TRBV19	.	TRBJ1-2	CASSIDANTPGYGYTF	TGTGCCAGTAGTATAGATGCGAACACCCCGGGCTATGGCTACACCTTC
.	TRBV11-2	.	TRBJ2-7	CASQMKSGLKTYEQYF	TGTGCCAGCCAAATGAAGTCGGGTTTGAAGACTTACGAGCAGTACTTC
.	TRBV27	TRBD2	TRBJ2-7	CASSREREGYEQYF	TGTGCCAGCAGCCGAGAGCGGGAGGGGTACGAGCAGTACTTC
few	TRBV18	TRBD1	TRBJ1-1	CASSPQKAGGTEAFF	TGTGCCAGCTCACCACAAAAGGCAGGGGGCACTGAAGCTTTCTTT
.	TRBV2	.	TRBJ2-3	CASSKHSTGGLTDTQYF	TGTGCCAGCAGTAAACATTCGACAGGAGGCCTCACAGATACGCAGTATTTT